This is a list of T cell receptor beta chains from one sample in a study of blood T cell repertoires in COVID-19. Repertoires were generated with immunoSEQ multiplex PCR, while TCRdb's copy carries only in-frame clones and drops some. This sample yields roughly 100,000 clones, of which approximately 90% are seen a single time; around 2% belongs to the top ten. The material sequenced was peripheral blood. All receptors derive from a human donor with active COVID-19. The donor label of this sample is uncertain. Each CDR3 is given without its conserved first and last residue. Fields, in order: V gene, clone size, CDR3 protein. Size values are once, few and many counts, or a class for expanded clones, and some rows have none.

V: TRBV6-5
size: few
CDR3: ASRPTGGANLHT

V: TRBV10-3
size: .
CDR3: AISDSRGTQY

V: TRBV7-6
size: few
CDR3: ASSLVNQGKGELF

V: TRBV5-1
size: .
CDR3: ASSLGRSMNTEAF

V: TRBV9
size: .
CDR3: ASSARDRGRDEQY

V: TRBV5-1
size: .
CDR3: ASSLELGRNTEAF

V: TRBV4-3
size: .
CDR3: ASSQEADRGGEKLF

V: TRBV18
size: .
CDR3: ASSRTGSTEAF

V: TRBV7-2
size: .
CDR3: ASSPGRATYNEQF

V: TRBV7-8
size: .
CDR3: ASSSRAVNQETQY

V: TRBV6-5
size: .
CDR3: ASSYDGVRSPLH

V: TRBV5-8
size: once
CDR3: ASSLSRGTEAF

V: TRBV5-6
size: .
CDR3: ASSATSGGSFSYNEQF

V: TRBV3-1/TRBV3-2
size: .
CDR3: ASSQDPGGQPQH

V: TRBV19
size: .
CDR3: ASSIRGRGINADSPLH

V: TRBV28
size: .
CDR3: ASSPGNQPQH

V: TRBV7-3
size: once
CDR3: ASSFGRENTEAF

V: TRBV5-1
size: once
CDR3: ASSLGAQETQY

V: TRBV7-3
size: .
CDR3: ASSFTRADTQY

V: TRBV6-5
size: .
CDR3: ASRRDRTNTEAF

V: TRBV13
size: .
CDR3: ASSLGRTGGTYEQY

V: TRBV3-1/TRBV3-2
size: .
CDR3: ASSHLGQGYEQY

V: TRBV7-6
size: .
CDR3: ASSLGTGTGMLVNTEAF

V: TRBV19
size: .
CDR3: ASSIDSRGLQETQY

V: TRBV30
size: .
CDR3: AWRRLGGVGATQY

V: TRBV27
size: .
CDR3: ASSLRIRTSGRNTDTQY

V: TRBV7-9
size: .
CDR3: ASSLAGAYEQY

V: TRBV19
size: few
CDR3: ASSPYREGNIQY

V: TRBV9
size: .
CDR3: ASSWDSSNEKLF

V: TRBV29-1
size: .
CDR3: SVDKGGNEQF

V: TRBV5-1
size: .
CDR3: ASSLESGFNDWEQF

V: TRBV2
size: few
CDR3: ASSSSGILAKNEKLF

V: TRBV6-2/TRBV6-3
size: .
CDR3: ASSYSTGAGGQPQH

V: TRBV20-1
size: .
CDR3: SASGAGETQY

V: TRBV9
size: .
CDR3: ASSARRIGQKETQY

V: TRBV4-3
size: .
CDR3: ASSQSGFTGYT

V: TRBV6-5
size: .
CDR3: ASSSTGTNTGELF

V: TRBV5-1
size: .
CDR3: ASSLGPGSGSYT

V: TRBV4-2
size: .
CDR3: ASSQVRLGTGELF

V: TRBV7-2
size: .
CDR3: ASSMDRGKAF

V: TRBV5-1
size: .
CDR3: ASSPTRGGYNEQF

V: TRBV5-6
size: .
CDR3: ASSFEFSGSYEQY

V: TRBV3-1/TRBV3-2
size: .
CDR3: ASSPVGWTGGNEQF

V: TRBV9
size: .
CDR3: ASSPLGVAGVHEQY

V: TRBV4-1
size: .
CDR3: ASSQDQGWSTYEQY

V: TRBV10-3
size: .
CDR3: AISEPGQGRGTEAF

V: TRBV5-1
size: .
CDR3: ASSPAGGGVGETQY

V: TRBV3-1/TRBV3-2
size: .
CDR3: ASSQKHYGGVHYEQY

V: TRBV12-3/TRBV12-4
size: .
CDR3: ASSRQGEGTIY

V: TRBV6-5
size: few
CDR3: ASSFLELTTEAF

V: TRBV3-1/TRBV3-2
size: .
CDR3: ASSPRTSVSSDTQY

V: TRBV12-3/TRBV12-4
size: .
CDR3: ASSTSPVYEQY

V: TRBV6-5
size: few
CDR3: ASSPAQANTEAF

V: TRBV2
size: .
CDR3: ASSEGGPWVSPLH

V: TRBV6-2/TRBV6-3
size: .
CDR3: ASSYIPGSYNSPLH

V: TRBV3-1/TRBV3-2
size: .
CDR3: ASTHKVAGGARNEQF

V: TRBV19
size: .
CDR3: ASSIGGQDYGYT

V: TRBV19
size: .
CDR3: ASSSQPFGRQETQY

V: TRBV3-1/TRBV3-2
size: .
CDR3: ASSQVRLASNEQF